Listed below are T cell receptor beta chains from one sample, sequenced in a study of blood T cell repertoires in COVID-19. TCRdb keeps only in-frame clones here, not all; method: immunoSEQ multiplex PCR. The data show fewer than 250,000 clones, around 80% seen once. The specimen sequenced was peripheral blood. The receptors were gathered from a woman older than 75 with COVID-19, enrolled during active disease. CDR3s include the opening cysteine and the closing phenylalanine or tryptophan. Each record gives: D gene, clone size, V gene, J gene, CDR3 DNA, CDR3 protein. The D gene is left open where the match is weak. Only some rows state a clone size, as once, few, many or a class for expanded clones.

NA	NA	TRBV11-2	TRBJ2-7	TGTGCCAGCAGCTTGGGCAGGGCCACCTACGAGCAGTACTTC	CASSLGRATYEQYF
TRBD1	NA	TRBV30	TRBJ2-3	TGTGCCTGGAGTGTAAGCAGGACAGGGCCTACGCAGTATTTT	CAWSVSRTGPTQYF
NA	once	TRBV6-6	TRBJ1-5	TGTGCCAGCAGTACCGCGGGACTCAACAATCAGCCCCAGCATTTT	CASSTAGLNNQPQHF
TRBD2	NA	TRBV24-1	TRBJ2-3	TGTGCCACCAGTGATTGGGGTAGCGGGGTTAGCACAGATACGCAGTATTTT	CATSDWGSGVSTDTQYF
TRBD1	NA	TRBV6-6	TRBJ2-3	TGTGCCAGCAGTCTCCCCGGGACAGGGGTTAAAGATACGCAGTATTTT	CASSLPGTGVKDTQYF
NA	NA	TRBV5-1	TRBJ1-6	TGCGCCAGCAGCTTGGGGCACCAAAATTCACCCCTCCACTTT	CASSLGHQNSPLHF
NA	NA	TRBV6-6	TRBJ2-5	TGTGCCAGCAGGGCTCCCGGGGGGCGCCAAGAGACCCAGTACTTC	CASRAPGGRQETQYF
NA	NA	TRBV10-3	TRBJ1-1	TGTGCCATCAGTGATAGCACTGAAGCTTTCTTT	CAISDSTEAFF
NA	NA	TRBV7-8	TRBJ2-1	TGTGCCAGCAGCCAAGAGGGAATATCCTACAATGAGCAGTTCTTC	CASSQEGISYNEQFF
TRBD2	NA	TRBV6-4	TRBJ2-1	TGTGCCAGCAGCCAAACTAGCGGGGGGTCCCTTGGAAACAATGAGCAGTTCTTC	CASSQTSGGSLGNNEQFF
TRBD1	NA	TRBV24-1	TRBJ1-1	TGTGCCACCAGTGACCCCGGACAGGGGGCGAACACTGAAGCTTTCTTT	CATSDPGQGANTEAFF
TRBD1	few	TRBV19	TRBJ1-2	TGTGCCAGTAGTGACCGGGACAGCAATGGCTACACCTTC	CASSDRDSNGYTF
TRBD1	NA	TRBV23-1	TRBJ2-1	TGCGCCAGCAGTCGCCCCGGGACAGGGGCATATGAGCAGTTCTTC	CASSRPGTGAYEQFF
NA	NA	TRBV5-8	TRBJ1-2	TGTGCCAGCAGCTTCGACTTTCGGAGCTATGGCTACACCTTC	CASSFDFRSYGYTF
TRBD1	NA	TRBV30	TRBJ2-2	TGTGCCTGGAGTGTGCATCCAGGGGGCACCGGGGAGCTGTTTTTT	CAWSVHPGGTGELFF
NA	NA	TRBV5-1	TRBJ2-6	TGCGCCAGCAGTAAATTCGTGAGCTCTGGGGCCAACGTCCTGACTTTC	CASSKFVSSGANVLTF
TRBD1	NA	TRBV6-4	TRBJ1-2	TGTGCCAGCAGTGACCGGACAGGGTCCTATGGCTACACCTTC	CASSDRTGSYGYTF
NA	NA	TRBV10-2	TRBJ1-1	TGCGCCAGCAGGGAACTAACAGGGATGAACACTGAAGCTTTCTTT	CASRELTGMNTEAFF
NA	NA	TRBV19	TRBJ1-1	TGTGCCAGTAGTGAACGGTACACTGAAGCTTTCTTT	CASSERYTEAFF
NA	NA	TRBV20-1	TRBJ1-5	TGCAGTGCTAGTGGGGGGGGCAGCAATCAGCCCCAGCATTTT	CSASGGGSNQPQHF
TRBD1	few	TRBV2	TRBJ1-2	TGTGCCATTCGAGGGACAGGGGGCGGCTACACCTTC	CAIRGTGGGYTF
NA	NA	TRBV7-9	TRBJ2-7	TGTGCCAGCAGCTTAGTCCCCCAAACCTACGAGCAGTACTTC	CASSLVPQTYEQYF
TRBD2	NA	TRBV2	TRBJ2-1	TGTGCCAGCAGACTAGCGGGGGGTTCCTACAATGAGCAGTTCTTC	CASRLAGGSYNEQFF
NA	NA	TRBV14	TRBJ1-1	TGTGCCAGCAGCCAAAGGCGGGAGAACACTGAAGCTTTCTTT	CASSQRRENTEAFF
NA	NA	TRBV28	TRBJ1-2	TGTGCCAGCAGTTTCATCACGGGGGGCGGCTATGGCTACACCTTC	CASSFITGGGYGYTF
TRBD1	NA	TRBV6-6	TRBJ1-1	TGTGCCAGCGCCCGGGACAGGGGGAACACTGAAGCTTTCTTT	CASARDRGNTEAFF
NA	NA	TRBV5-8	TRBJ1-2	TGTGCCAGCAGCTTTCGTGGGCTCAATCACTATGGCTACACCTTC	CASSFRGLNHYGYTF
TRBD2	NA	TRBV3-1/TRBV3-2	TRBJ2-5	TGTGCCAGCAGCCACACCGGGACTAGCGGGGCCTTTTGGACGGAGACCCAGTACTTC	CASSHTGTSGAFWTETQYF
TRBD1	NA	TRBV28	TRBJ2-4	TGTGCCAGCAGTCCTACGGTGTTCAGGGGGAACATTCAGTACTTC	CASSPTVFRGNIQYF
TRBD2	NA	TRBV30	TRBJ2-5	TGTGCCTGGAGTGTTGGCGGGGGGGCCCGTCAAGAGACCCAGTACTTC	CAWSVGGGARQETQYF
NA	few	TRBV7-3	TRBJ1-1	TGTGCCAGCAGCTTAGGCGGGGTCGGGAACACTGAAGCTTTCTTT	CASSLGGVGNTEAFF
NA	NA	TRBV5-1	TRBJ2-3	TGCGCCAGCAGGGGCATGGGACATATGAGGGATACGCAGTATTTT	CASRGMGHMRDTQYF
NA	NA	TRBV2	TRBJ2-7	TGTGCCAGCAGTGCGCCCGCCAGCGAGCAGTACTTC	CASSAPASEQYF
NA	NA	TRBV12-3/TRBV12-4	TRBJ2-7	TGTGCCAGCAGTTTGGGCAGATACGAGCAGTACTTC	CASSLGRYEQYF
TRBD2	NA	TRBV7-2	TRBJ2-7	TGTGCCAGCAGGTTTACTAGCGGGGGATCCTACGAGCAGTACTTC	CASRFTSGGSYEQYF
NA	NA	TRBV11-2	TRBJ2-1	TGTGCCAGCAGCTTCCCCAACACCGTCCGGTTCTTC	CASSFPNTVRFF
NA	NA	TRBV5-4	TRBJ2-5	TGTGCCAGCAGCTCCTCACCGGTAGACCGGGGGACCCAGTACTTC	CASSSSPVDRGTQYF
TRBD2	few	TRBV6-5	TRBJ2-7	TGTGCCAGCAGCTCTAGCGGGGGGAACCACTACGAGCAGTACTTC	CASSSSGGNHYEQYF
TRBD1	few	TRBV7-9	TRBJ1-6	TGTGCCAGCACCCAAACCGGGACAGCGCCGAATTCACCCCTCCACTTT	CASTQTGTAPNSPLHF
NA	NA	TRBV6-5	TRBJ2-5	TGTGCCAGCAGGTGGGGAGTAGCGGAGACCCAGTACTTC	CASRWGVAETQYF
NA	NA	TRBV27	TRBJ1-1	TGTGCCAGCAGTCCCCAACCGGGGGACACTGAAGCTTTCTTT	CASSPQPGDTEAFF
NA	few	TRBV7-9	TRBJ1-1	TGTGCCAGCAGCTTGGAGGGAGCTTTCTTT	CASSLEGAFF
TRBD1	NA	TRBV29-1	TRBJ1-3	TGCAGCGTTGAATACCCCAGGGGGCCCGGAAACACCATATATTTT	CSVEYPRGPGNTIYF
NA	NA	TRBV6-2/TRBV6-3	TRBJ1-6	TGTGCCAGCAGTTTGCAGAATTCACCCCTCCACTTT	CASSLQNSPLHF
NA	NA	TRBV30	TRBJ1-1	TGTGCCTGGAGTGTAGCTTACACTGAAGCTTTCTTT	CAWSVAYTEAFF
NA	NA	TRBV5-5	TRBJ1-1	TGTGCCAGCAGCCAAAGGTATAGGGCAGAAGGGGTAGCTTTCTTT	CASSQRYRAEGVAFF
NA	NA	TRBV2	TRBJ1-2	TGTGCCAGCAGTGAATTCGGCCAGGGGATCGCGGGCTACACCTTC	CASSEFGQGIAGYTF
NA	few	TRBV19	TRBJ1-1	TGTGCCAGTAGTATAGGTGGGCGGGACAACACTGAAGCTTTCTTT	CASSIGGRDNTEAFF
NA	NA	TRBV4-1	TRBJ1-1	TGCGCCAGCAGCCAAGAACAGGACCCTCGCACTGAAGCTTTCTTT	CASSQEQDPRTEAFF
TRBD1	once	TRBV7-3	TRBJ2-2	TGTGCCAGCAGTCGGACAGGGATCACCGGGGAGCTGTTTTTT	CASSRTGITGELFF
TRBD1	once	TRBV7-9	TRBJ1-5	TGTGCCAGCAGCTTAGGACAGGGGAGCAATCAGCCCCAGCATTTT	CASSLGQGSNQPQHF